What follows are 7 T cell receptor beta chains derived from one specimen sequenced in a study of cytomegalovirus exposure and HLA in healthy donors. Vbeta (60) and Jbeta (13) primers were used in the PCR. TCRdb's copy holds only in-frame clones and misses some; the assay was immunoSEQ multiplex PCR. The table lists about 210,000 clones, roughly 90% of them singletons, with approximately 0.98% in the top ten. The material sequenced was PBMCs. These receptors were taken from a boy between 2 and 10 years old in good health and CMV-seronegative.

The rearrangement uses TRBV4-1 and TRBJ2-1, with 11 bases that match TRBD2. The germline gives CDR1 MGHRA, CDR2 YSYEKL. The CDR3 consists of 19 residues. The V and J ends lost 0 bases and 8 bases, in that order; junction bases with no gene match: 15. DNA for the CDR3: TGCGCCAGCAGCCAAGAAAGTTACGGACTAGCGGGCCTTAGCCATGAGCAGTTCTTC. This encodes CASSQESYGLAGLSHEQFF.

This clone was detected only once. The chain links TRBV27 to TRBJ1-5, with 7 bases lining up with TRBD1. There are 15 residues in the CDR3. With V trimmed by 6 bases and J by 2 bases, 7 bases remained unmatched. Germline CDR1 is MNHEY and CDR2 is SMNVEV (reference sequence). As DNA, the CDR3 is TGTGCCAGCAGCCAAGGGGGCGTAGGCAATCAGCCCCAGCATTTT. Residues: CASSQGGVGNQPQHF.

The chain is built from TRBV15 and TRBJ1-3, with a weak D call TRBD1 (5 bases). Deletions cut 0 bases from V and 2 bases from J, with 14 bases between. The CDR3 totals 17 residues. CDR1 is LNHNV and CDR2 is YYDKDF in the germline V gene (reference sequence). This CDR3 reads CATSREDELGPGNTIYF. Here the CDR3 DNA reads TGTGCCACCAGCAGAGAAGATGAATTGGGGCCTGGAAACACCATATATTTT.

The chain employs TRBV11-3 and TRBJ2-2, with a tentative D call TRBD1 (6 bases). Germline lookup yields CDR1 SGHNT and CDR2 YENEEA. This CDR3 comprises 18 residues. V was shortened by 4 bases and J by 2 bases, with 20 bases between the two germline ends. The chain's CDR3 is CASSSRHRPDSNTGELFF. The CDR3 coding sequence is TGTGCCAGCAGCTCGCGGCACCGTCCGGACAGCAACACCGGGGAGCTGTTTTTT.

The V call is TRBV6-1, the J call TRBJ1-5, with 7 bases fitting TRBD1. The CDR3 runs to 15 residues. Trimming took 6 bases from V and 0 from J; bases not matched to a gene: 5. Germline loops: CDR1 MNHNS, CDR2 SASEGT. The CDR3 here is CASRRTGNSNQPQHF. Here the CDR3 DNA reads TGTGCCAGCAGAAGGACAGGTAATAGCAATCAGCCCCAGCATTTT.

The V call is TRBV30, the J call TRBJ1-4, with TRBD1 matching 9 bases. CDR1 is GTSNPN, CDR2 SVGIG, per germline (reference sequence). The CDR3 sequence is 17 residues long. V dropped 2 bases and J dropped 9; count of bases not matched to a gene: 16. The CDR3 region is CAWSRGGNPGQGKKLFF. The DNA for the CDR3 is TGTGCCTGGAGTAGGGGGGGGAATCCCGGACAGGGGAAAAAACTGTTTTTT.

The chain has TRBV27 and TRBJ2-5, with TRBD2 matching 11 bases. Losses at the gene ends were 7 bases for V and 4 bases for J; bases not matched to a gene: 5. In germline, CDR1 is MNHEY, CDR2 SMNVEV (reference sequence). This CDR3 spans 14 amino acids. The CDR3 protein is CASMGLAVGETQYF. DNA of the CDR3: TGTGCCAGCATGGGACTAGCGGTGGGAGAGACCCAGTACTTC.